This T cell receptor (beta chain) was obtained from a study of T cells in Graves' hyperthyroidism and ophthalmopathy. At the level of the study: Peripheral blood was secured at the point of initial diagnosis, before any treatment. General study points: Most thyroid clonotypes with frequency above 0.001 were detected in blood.

The CDR3 extends over 16 amino acids. Germline-derived CDR1 and CDR2 are MNHEY and SMNVEV (reference sequence). V lost 7 bases and J 0 bases, leaving 16 bases between the germline ends. Using RNA transcripts as the source, TCR beta CDR3 regions were amplified. TCR CDR3 underwent first-round RT-PCR with the HTBI primer set. TCRdb used MiXCR to reprocess the multiplex PCR reads, holding one entry per CDR3 protein. This table has about 600,000 distinct CDR3 sequences, 12% to 15% appearing once. Diagnosing involved the use of clinical symptoms, serum thyroxine and TRAb, thyroid ultrasound and orbital computed tomography. PBMCs stemmed from 10 ml fresh peripheral blood. This clonotype was found a few times. No antigen is known for it.

Sequencing was performed on blood. The sequence was collected from a young woman with Graves' ophthalmopathy. The chain employs TRBV27 and TRBJ1-3; possible D gene TRBD1, 6 bases. The CDR3 region has the DNA TGTGCCAGCAAATTCTGGGACATCTACTCTGGAAACACCATATATTTT. Translating it yields CASKFWDIYSGNTIYF.